This T cell receptor (beta chain) comes out of a study of cytomegalovirus exposure and HLA in healthy donors. Trimming pared 3 bases from V and 8 bases from J, leaving 11 bases between. The CDR3 spans 13 residues. The germline V gene has CDR1 SGHAT and CDR2 FQNNGV. The study, taken as a whole, reports: Prior analysis indicated that the majority of TCR beta V segments exhibited productivity approximately 87% or approximately 30% of the time.

To note about this clone: What it binds is not known.

PCR involved 60 Vbeta and 13 Jbeta primers. Sequencing was performed with immunoSEQ multiplex PCR; in TCRdb, only in-frame clones are kept and a portion is missing. The table for this sample gives tens of thousands of clones. The V call is TRBV11-2, the J call TRBJ2-4; weak D call: TRBD2 (6 bases). This clonotype was obtained from a man aged 45-60 years in good health and CMV-seropositive. The specimen was PBMCs. DNA of the CDR3: TGTGCCAGCAGCTTCCGCGGGACGGACATTCAGTACTTC. Residues: CASSFRGTDIQYF.